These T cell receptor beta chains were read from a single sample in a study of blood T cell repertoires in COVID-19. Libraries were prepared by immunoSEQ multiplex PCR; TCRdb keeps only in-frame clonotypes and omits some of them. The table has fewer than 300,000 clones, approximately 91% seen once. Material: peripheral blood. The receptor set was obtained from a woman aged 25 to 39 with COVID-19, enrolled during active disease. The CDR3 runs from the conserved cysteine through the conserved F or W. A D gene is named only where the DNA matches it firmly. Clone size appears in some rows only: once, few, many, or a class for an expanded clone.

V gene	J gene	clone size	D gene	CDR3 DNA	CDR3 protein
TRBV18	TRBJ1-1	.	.	TGTGCCAGCTCACCTAAGGACACGGGGAGGACTGAAGCTTTCTTT	CASSPKDTGRTEAFF
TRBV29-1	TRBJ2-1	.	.	TGCAGCGTTGAACCCAGCGAGAGCTCCTACAATGAGCAGTTCTTC	CSVEPSESSYNEQFF
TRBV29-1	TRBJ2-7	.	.	TGCAGCGTTGAGCTCCTAGGAAACGAGCAGTACTTC	CSVELLGNEQYF
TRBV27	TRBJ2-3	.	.	TGTGCCAGCAGTTTCTATAGCACAGATACGCAGTATTTT	CASSFYSTDTQYF
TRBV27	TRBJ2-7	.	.	TGTGCCAGCAGCCGCAGCGGGCCGCCCTACGAGCAGTACTTC	CASSRSGPPYEQYF
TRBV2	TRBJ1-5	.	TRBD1	TGTGCCAGCAGTGGGTCCGACAGGGCTCAGCCCCAGCATTTT	CASSGSDRAQPQHF
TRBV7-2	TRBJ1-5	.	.	TGTGCCAGCAGCTTTAGGGGGGGACAGCCCCAGCATTTT	CASSFRGGQPQHF
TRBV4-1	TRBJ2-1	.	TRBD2	TGCGCCAGCAGCCTAGGCGGGAGCCTTAACAATGAGCAGTTCTTC	CASSLGGSLNNEQFF
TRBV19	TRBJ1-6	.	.	TGTGCCAGTAGTATAGGAACCGGGAATTCACCCCTCCACTTT	CASSIGTGNSPLHF
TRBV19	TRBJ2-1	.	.	TGTGCCAGTAGTACTATACCGAGCTCCTACAATGAGCAGTTCTTC	CASSTIPSSYNEQFF
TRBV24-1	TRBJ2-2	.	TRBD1	TGTGCCACCAGTGATCTGACGGGACAGGGCTTCACCGGGGAGCTGTTTTTT	CATSDLTGQGFTGELFF
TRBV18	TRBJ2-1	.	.	TGTGCCAGCTCTCCCTCGACTAGAAATGAGCAGTTCTTC	CASSPSTRNEQFF
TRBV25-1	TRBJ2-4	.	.	TGTGCCACCAAGGGGGTTTCCAAAAACATTCAGTACTTC	CATKGVSKNIQYF
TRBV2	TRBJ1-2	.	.	TGTGCCAGCAACCTTGCTAATAACTATGGCTACACCTTC	CASNLANNYGYTF
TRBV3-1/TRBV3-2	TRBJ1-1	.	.	TGTGCCAGCAGCCCCCAAGTAGGGGCAACTGAAGCTTTCTTT	CASSPQVGATEAFF
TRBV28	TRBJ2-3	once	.	TGTGCCAGCAGTTTAGACTCCTCTAGCACAGATACGCAGTATTTT	CASSLDSSSTDTQYF
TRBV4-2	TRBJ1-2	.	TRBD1	TGTGCCAGCAGCCAAGTTGCGGGACAGACAAGGCTAAACTATGGCTACACCTTC	CASSQVAGQTRLNYGYTF
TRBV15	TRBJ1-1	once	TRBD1	TGTGCCACCAGCGTTCGACCGGGACAGGTGAACACTGAAGCTTTCTTT	CATSVRPGQVNTEAFF
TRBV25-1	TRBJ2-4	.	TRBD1	TGTGCCAGCAGTCCGGGACAGGGTACGGACATTCAGTACTTC	CASSPGQGTDIQYF
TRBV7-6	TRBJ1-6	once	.	TGTGCCAGCAGCTTAGTGGAGAGTAATTCACCCCTCCACTTT	CASSLVESNSPLHF
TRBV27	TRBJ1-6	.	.	TGTGCCAGCAGTTTAATAAGCTCACCCCTCCACTTT	CASSLISSPLHF
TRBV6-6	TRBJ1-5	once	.	TGTGCCAGCAGCGCGACAGGTTCTAGGGAACAGCCCCAGCATTTT	CASSATGSREQPQHF
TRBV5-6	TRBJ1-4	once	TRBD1	TGTGCCAGCAGCAGCACCCCCGGACAGGGGACGAATGAAAAACTGTTTTTT	CASSSTPGQGTNEKLFF
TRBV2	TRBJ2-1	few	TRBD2	TGTGCCAGCCAGGCGGGAGGGCCGTCCTACAATGAGCAGTTCTTC	CASQAGGPSYNEQFF
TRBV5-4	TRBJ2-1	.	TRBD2	TGTGCCAGCAGCTCGGCGGGAGTCCCCTACAATGAGCAGTTCTTC	CASSSAGVPYNEQFF
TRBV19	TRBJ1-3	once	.	TGTGCCAGCAAAGACCTACGGGGATCTGGAAACACCATATATTTT	CASKDLRGSGNTIYF
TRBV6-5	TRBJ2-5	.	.	TGTGCCAGCTCAGGGTCGAGGGAGACCCAGTACTTC	CASSGSRETQYF
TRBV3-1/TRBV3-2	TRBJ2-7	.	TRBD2	TGTGCCAGCAGCCAAGAAGGAGCTAGCGGGCGTCGAAACGAGCAGTACTTC	CASSQEGASGRRNEQYF
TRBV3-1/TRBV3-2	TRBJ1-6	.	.	TGTGCCAGCAGCCAAGGGACTAATAATTCACCCCTCCACTTT	CASSQGTNNSPLHF
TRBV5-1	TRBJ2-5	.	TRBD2	TGCGCCAGCAGCTTGATCCTAGCGGGAGGGGAAGAGACCCAGTACTTC	CASSLILAGGEETQYF
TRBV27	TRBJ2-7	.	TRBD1	TGTGCCAGCAGTCTAAAATCCGGGACAGGAGACTACGAGCAGTACTTC	CASSLKSGTGDYEQYF
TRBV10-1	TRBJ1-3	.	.	TGCGCCAGCAGTGACGGGACACTTGGAAACACCATATATTTT	CASSDGTLGNTIYF
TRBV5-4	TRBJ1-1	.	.	TGTGCCAGCAGATCGGTCGGGGTTGGCACTGAAGCTTTCTTT	CASRSVGVGTEAFF
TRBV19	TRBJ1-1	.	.	TGTGCCAGTAGTAGGTCAGGGGCTGAAGCTTTCTTT	CASSRSGAEAFF
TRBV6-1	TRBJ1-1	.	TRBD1	TGTGCCAGCAGTGAAGAGGGGGCGTATAACACTGAAGCTTTCTTT	CASSEEGAYNTEAFF
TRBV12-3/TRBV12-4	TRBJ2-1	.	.	TGTGCCAGCAGGGTACTTGAGGAGCAGTTCTTC	CASRVLEEQFF
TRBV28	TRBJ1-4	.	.	TGTGCCAGCAGTTTGGGGGCCCCCTACGAAAAACTGTTTTTT	CASSLGAPYEKLFF